This T cell receptor beta chain was found in a study of early T cells in non-severe SARS-CoV-2 infection. Study information: With bulk RNA from unsorted whole blood as input, sequencing yielded unpaired chains. Overall study results and limits: VDJdb-based annotation leaned toward anti-spike CD8 responses and missed private and CD4 specificities.

The V gene end was trimmed by 2 bases and the J gene end by 3 bases; junction bases not matched to a gene: 0. Germline loops: CDR1 DFQATT, CDR2 SNEGSKA (reference sequence). CDR3 size: 12 residues. As to this clonotype: Antigen specificity is unknown.

TCRdb passed the 5' RACE reads through MiXCR, listing each CDR3 protein once. The sample records about 11,000 distinct CDR3 sequences, about 4.9% being singletons. This TCR derives from an adult who was a healthcare worker with PCR-confirmed SARS-CoV-2 infection or an uninfected control (not recorded which). This rearrangement joins TRBV20-1 to TRBJ1-1, with TRBD1 matching over 7 bases. Sequencing input: whole blood. The CDR3 region has the DNA TGCAGTGCTAGACAGGGGGACACTGAAGCTTTCTTT. It codes for CSARQGDTEAFF.